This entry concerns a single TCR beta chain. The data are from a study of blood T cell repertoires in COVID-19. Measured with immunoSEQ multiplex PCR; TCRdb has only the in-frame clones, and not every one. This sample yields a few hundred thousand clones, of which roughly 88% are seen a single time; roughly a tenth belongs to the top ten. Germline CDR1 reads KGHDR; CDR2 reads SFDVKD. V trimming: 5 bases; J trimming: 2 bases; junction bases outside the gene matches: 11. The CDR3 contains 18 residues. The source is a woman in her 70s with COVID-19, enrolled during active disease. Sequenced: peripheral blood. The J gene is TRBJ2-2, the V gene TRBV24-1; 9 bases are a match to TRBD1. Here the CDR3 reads CATSVAGTGRFNTGELFF. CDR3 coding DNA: TGTGCCACCAGTGTCGCTGGGACAGGGCGTTTCAACACCGGGGAGCTGTTTTTT.